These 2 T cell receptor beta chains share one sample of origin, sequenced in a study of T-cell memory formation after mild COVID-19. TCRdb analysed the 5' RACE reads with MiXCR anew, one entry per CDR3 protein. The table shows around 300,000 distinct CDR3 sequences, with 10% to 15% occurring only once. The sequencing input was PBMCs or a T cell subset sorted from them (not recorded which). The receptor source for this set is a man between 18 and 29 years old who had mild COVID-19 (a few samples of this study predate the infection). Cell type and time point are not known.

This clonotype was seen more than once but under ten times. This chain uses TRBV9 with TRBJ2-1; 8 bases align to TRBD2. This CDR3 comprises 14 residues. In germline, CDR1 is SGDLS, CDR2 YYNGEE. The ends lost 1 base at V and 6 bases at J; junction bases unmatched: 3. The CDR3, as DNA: TGTGCCAGCAGCGTACTAGCGGGTTTCAATGAGCAGTTCTTC. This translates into CASSVLAGFNEQFF.

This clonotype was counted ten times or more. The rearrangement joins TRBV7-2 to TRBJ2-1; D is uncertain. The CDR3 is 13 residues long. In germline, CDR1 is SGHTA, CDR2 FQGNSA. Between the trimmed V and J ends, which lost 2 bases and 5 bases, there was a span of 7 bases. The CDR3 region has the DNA TGTGCCAGCAGCTTACAAATTCACAATGAGCAGTTCTTC. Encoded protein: CASSLQIHNEQFF.